These 18 T cell receptor beta chains came from one sample sequenced in a study of blood T cell repertoires in COVID-19. Clones were read by immunoSEQ multiplex PCR, and TCRdb kept only the in-frame ones, dropping some. The sample shows roughly 200,000 clones, 65% to 90% of them seen only once. Input material: PBMCs or T cells enriched from blood (not recorded which). These receptors came from a woman in her twenties or thirties who had been exposed to COVID-19.

The rearrangement joins TRBV21-1 to TRBJ2-2; no check of the table's D call, TRBD2, against the DNA was made. TRBV21-1 is reported as a pseudogene. This CDR3 is built from 10 residues. CDR3 region: CATPAGELFF. The CDR3, as DNA: TGTGCCACTCCGGCCGGGGAGCTGTTTTTT.

The CDR3: CASSQKGGWFEQYF. CDR3 sequence (DNA): TGTGCCAGCAGCCAAAAAGGGGGTTGGTTCGAGCAGTACTTC. The chain combines TRBV14 with TRBJ2-7, with a tentative D call TRBD1 (6 bases). The CDR3 is made up of 14 amino acids. V shed 2 bases and J shed 6 bases, with 14 bases lying between them. Germline CDR1 SGHDN, CDR2 FVKESK.

This clone showed up just a few times. The J gene is TRBJ1-6, the V gene TRBV18; a possible D gene is TRBD1 (5 bases). V lost 2 bases and J lost 5, with 7 bases in between. Germline V gives CDR1 KGHSH, CDR2 LQKENI. The CDR3 length is 14 residues. The CDR3 DNA follows: TGTGCCAGCTCACCAGGAGGGGATAATTCACCCCTCCACTTT. It translates to CASSPGGDNSPLHF.

This clone was recorded once. The chain employs TRBV5-1 and TRBJ2-6, with 9 bases identical to TRBD1. Trimming at V came to 3 bases and at J to 0 bases, leaving 7 bases not matched to a gene. This CDR3 comprises 18 residues. Looked up from germline, CDR1 is SGHRS and CDR2 is YFSETQ. CDR3 protein: CASSSHRGRDSGANVLTF. CDR3 nucleotides: TGCGCCAGCAGCTCACACAGGGGGCGAGACTCTGGGGCCAACGTCCTGACTTTC.

V and J are TRBV4-1 and TRBJ1-5, with 7 bases matching TRBD1. The CDR3 length is 15 residues. CDR1 and CDR2 from the germline V gene are MGHRA and YSYEKL. After removal of 0 bases from V and 6 bases from J, the junction contained 5 bases not matched to a gene. The CDR3 nucleotides are TGCGCCAGCAGCCAAGATGGGTCAGGGGGTCAGCCCCAGCATTTT. Translation gives CASSQDGSGGQPQHF.

This clone was counted only a few times. This sequence joins TRBV5-5 and TRBJ2-7; D is perhaps TRBD2 (6 bases). CDR1 SGHKS and CDR2 YYEKEE come from the germline V gene (reference sequence). This CDR3 has 15 residues. V gave up 2 bases and J gave up 0 bases, with 12 bases separating them. DNA of the CDR3: TGTGCCAGCAGCTTCGGGCAGGGACTCTCCTACGAGCAGTACTTC. This codes for CASSFGQGLSYEQYF.

V is TRBV6-2 or TRBV6-3 and J is TRBJ2-7; 12 bases fit TRBD2. CDR3 length: 16 amino acids. Germline assignment: CDR1 MNHEY and CDR2 SVGEGT. V shed 6 bases, J shed 6 bases, and the junction held 12 bases outside the gene matches. The CDR3 DNA is TGTGCCAGCAGCAAAAGACTAGCGGGGGCCCCTGGCGAGCAGTACTTC. Residues: CASSKRLAGAPGEQYF.

The V and J genes are TRBV19 and TRBJ2-7; 7 nucleotides line up with TRBD1. CDR3 length equals 15 residues. In germline, CDR1 is LNHDA, CDR2 SQIVND (reference sequence). V lost 6 bases and J lost 5; bases outside the gene matches: 13. CDR3 nucleotides: TGTGCCAGTAGCCCCCCCGGGCAGGGGGTTAACGAGCAGTACTTC. Encoded protein: CASSPPGQGVNEQYF.

The chain has TRBV30 and TRBJ1-1; D not certain. Trimming removed 8 bases from V and 4 bases from J, with 20 bases in between. The CDR3 spans 14 residues. Germline-derived CDR1 and CDR2 are GTSNPN and SVGIG (reference sequence). In DNA, the CDR3 is TGTGCCAGGCGGGGTCCCTTAACGGGCACTGAAGCTTTCTTT. Its protein product is CARRGPLTGTEAFF.

The sample holds one count of this clone. The V call is TRBV7-2, the J call TRBJ1-1; 9 bases are shared with TRBD1. V was clipped by 5 bases and J by 7 bases; unmatched bases: 11. The germline CDR1 and CDR2 sequences are SGHTA and FQGNSA. This CDR3 comprises 15 residues. The CDR3 sequence is CASSRYPGQGSEAFF. Here the CDR3 DNA reads TGTGCCAGCAGCCGCTACCCCGGACAGGGGAGTGAAGCTTTCTTT.

The V call is TRBV3-1 (or the pseudogene TRBV3-2), the J call TRBJ1-2; D is undetermined. V dropped 0 bases and J dropped 2 bases, with 16 bases sitting between them. Germline V lookup: CDR1 LGHDT, CDR2 YNNKEL (reference sequence). The CDR3 has 17 residues. DNA of the CDR3: TGTGCCAGCAGCCAAGATGGGGAGGGAATTCTCAACTATGGCTACACCTTC. Translating it yields CASSQDGEGILNYGYTF.

This clone was seen only a few times. V and J are TRBV2 and TRBJ1-5, with D possibly matching TRBD1 (5 bases). CDR3 size: 13 residues. Per germline, CDR1 SNHLY and CDR2 FYNNEI. V was cut by 4 bases and J by 3 bases, with 7 bases left in between. The CDR3 bases are TGTGCCAGCAGTGGAGGACACAATCAGCCCCAGCATTTT. Amino acids: CASSGGHNQPQHF.

This clone has just one count. V usage is TRBV19 and J usage is TRBJ2-7, with a weak D call TRBD2 (5 bases). The CDR3 runs 16 residues. CDR1 and CDR2 (germline): LNHDA, SQIVND (reference sequence). Trimming pared 1 base from V and 3 bases from J, leaving 16 bases between. Here the CDR3 DNA reads TGTGCCAGTAGTATAGCTCCAACCGGGATAGTCTACGAGCAGTACTTC. Translation: CASSIAPTGIVYEQYF.

The chain has TRBV21-1 and TRBJ1-5. TRBV21-1 is listed as a pseudogene. This CDR3 spans 15 amino acids. CDR3 region: CASSSPREGNQPQHF. The CDR3, as DNA: TGTGCCAGCAGCAGTCCGAGGGAGGGCAATCAGCCCCAGCATTTT.

The table lists this clone with a few counts. The chain has TRBV19 and TRBJ1-5, with TRBD1 matching over 11 bases. This CDR3 is 13 amino acids long. V lost 10 bases to trimming and J lost 9 bases; unmatched junction nucleotides: 8. CDR1 LNHDA and CDR2 SQIVND come from the germline V gene (reference sequence). CDR3 in DNA: TGTGCCACCGGACAGGGGGCCCGGTGGCCCCAGCATTTT. It translates to CATGQGARWPQHF.

J is TRBJ1-5 and V is TRBV2; tentative D call: TRBD1 (5 bases). The CDR3 is made up of 13 amino acids. The germline V gene encodes CDR1 SNHLY and CDR2 FYNNEI. Trimming shortened V by 6 bases and J by 4 bases, and 10 bases separated the two germline ends. CDR3 sequence: CASRPDRNQPQHF. In DNA form, the CDR3 reads TGTGCCAGCAGGCCCGACAGAAATCAGCCCCAGCATTTT.

The chain has TRBV19 and TRBJ1-5, with D possibly being TRBD1 (6 bases). The ends were cut back, 6 bases at V and 2 bases at J, with 14 bases in the middle. In germline, CDR1 is LNHDA, CDR2 SQIVND (reference sequence). The CDR3 contains 15 residues. Written as DNA, the CDR3 is TGTGCCAGTAGCAATACAGGGTATGGCAATCAGCCCCAGCATTTT. Encoded protein: CASSNTGYGNQPQHF.

The chain carries TRBV5-1 and TRBJ2-2; a weak D match, TRBD2 (5 bases). In germline, CDR1 is SGHRS, CDR2 YFSETQ. CDR3 length: 14 residues. The V gene lost 7 bases and the J gene lost 2 bases, with 12 bases spanning the gap. CDR3 protein: CASRSGSNTGELFF. The DNA for the CDR3 is TGCGCCAGCCGAAGCGGATCTAACACCGGGGAGCTGTTTTTT.